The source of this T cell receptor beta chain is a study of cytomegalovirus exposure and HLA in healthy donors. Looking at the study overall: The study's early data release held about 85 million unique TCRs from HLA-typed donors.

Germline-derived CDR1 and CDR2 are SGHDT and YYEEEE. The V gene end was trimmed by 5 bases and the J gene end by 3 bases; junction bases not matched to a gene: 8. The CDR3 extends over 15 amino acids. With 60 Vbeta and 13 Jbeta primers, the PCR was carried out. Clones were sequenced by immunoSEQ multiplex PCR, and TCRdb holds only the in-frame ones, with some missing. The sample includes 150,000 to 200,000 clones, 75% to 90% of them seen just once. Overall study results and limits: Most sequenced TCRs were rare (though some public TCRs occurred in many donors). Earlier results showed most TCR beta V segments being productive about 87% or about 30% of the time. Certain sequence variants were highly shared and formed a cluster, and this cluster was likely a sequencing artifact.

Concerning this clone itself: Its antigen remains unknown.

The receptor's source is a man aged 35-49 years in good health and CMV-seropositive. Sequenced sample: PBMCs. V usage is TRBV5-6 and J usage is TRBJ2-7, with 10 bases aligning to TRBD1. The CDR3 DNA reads TGTGCCAGCAGAACAACCGGGACAGGGGTCTACGAGCAGTACTTC. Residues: CASRTTGTGVYEQYF.